The T cell receptor beta chain under discussion was sequenced for a study of blood T cell repertoires in COVID-19. The overall study: PBMCs, B-cell-depleted T cells, or T cells provided the cDNA or gDNA that made up the material.

This table comes from immunoSEQ multiplex PCR, and its TCRdb copy is limited to in-frame clones, with some not included. The table lists around 250,000 clones, around nine tenths of them singletons. V gave up 4 bases and J gave up 0 bases; unmatched junction bases: 4. Germline loops: CDR1 SGHRS, CDR2 YFSETQ. CDR3 length equals 14 residues. The clonotype originates from a man aged 35-49 years with active or convalescent COVID-19. What was sequenced was peripheral blood. The chain has TRBV5-1 and TRBJ2-7, with TRBD1 identical over 7 bases. The CDR3 loop is CASSKTGLSYEQYF. The CDR3 DNA reads TGCGCCAGCAGCAAGACAGGGCTCTCCTACGAGCAGTACTTC. The complete variable domain, with remaining parts taken from reference TRBV5-1 and TRBJ2-7, reads KAGVTQTPRYLIKTRGQQVTLSCSPISGHRSVSWYQQTPGQGLQFLFEYFSETQRNKGNFPGRFSGRQFSNSRSEMNVSTLELGDSALYLCASSKTGLSYEQYFGPGTRLTVT.